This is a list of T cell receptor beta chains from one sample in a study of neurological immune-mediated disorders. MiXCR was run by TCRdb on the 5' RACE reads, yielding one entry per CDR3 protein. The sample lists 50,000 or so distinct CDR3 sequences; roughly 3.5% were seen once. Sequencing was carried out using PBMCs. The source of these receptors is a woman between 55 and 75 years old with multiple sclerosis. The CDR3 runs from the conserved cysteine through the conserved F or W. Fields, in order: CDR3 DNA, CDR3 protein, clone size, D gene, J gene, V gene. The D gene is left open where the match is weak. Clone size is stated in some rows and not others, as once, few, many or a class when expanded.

DNA: TGTGCCAGCAGCTTAAGTTCCGGGAGTCGGACGCAGTATTTT
CDR3: CASSLSSGSRTQYF
size: many
D: -
J: TRBJ2-3
V: TRBV7-3

DNA: TGTGCCAGCAGTCAAGGGTCAGTCAGCTCCTACAATGAGCAGTTCTTC
CDR3: CASSQGSVSSYNEQFF
size: many
D: -
J: TRBJ2-1
V: TRBV12-3/TRBV12-4

DNA: TGCGCCAGCAGCTTGGGTCAGACAGGCAAATACACTGAAGCTTTCTTT
CDR3: CASSLGQTGKYTEAFF
size: -
D: -
J: TRBJ1-1
V: TRBV5-1

DNA: TGCGCCAGCAGCCAAGTCGTGACAGGGGGCGCCTACAATGAGCAGTTCTTC
CDR3: CASSQVVTGGAYNEQFF
size: many
D: TRBD1
J: TRBJ2-1
V: TRBV4-1

DNA: TGCGCCAGCAGCCAAGGACAAGGGGCTAGCGGAGATACGCAGTATTTT
CDR3: CASSQGQGASGDTQYF
size: many
D: TRBD2
J: TRBJ2-3
V: TRBV4-1

DNA: TGTGCCAGCAGGAGCACTCCGGGACGAATCGAGCAGTACTTC
CDR3: CASRSTPGRIEQYF
size: many
D: -
J: TRBJ2-7
V: TRBV7-9

DNA: TGTGCCAGCAGTTTAGTGTTGAGGGGAGGATTTTTAACTAGCACAGATACGCAGTATTTT
CDR3: CASSLVLRGGFLTSTDTQYF
size: many
D: -
J: TRBJ2-3
V: TRBV12-3/TRBV12-4

DNA: TGTGCCAGCAGTTTTCGCTCGGTAGTGGATGCCCAGCCCCAAAACATTCAGTACTTC
CDR3: CASSFRSVVDAQPQNIQYF
size: many
D: -
J: TRBJ2-4
V: TRBV12-3/TRBV12-4

DNA: TGCGCCAGCCGCGGCTTTGAAACCGGGCTCAACTACGAGCAGTACTTC
CDR3: CASRGFETGLNYEQYF
size: many
D: -
J: TRBJ2-7
V: TRBV10-2

DNA: TGCAGCGTTGTTACTTTTGGGGCATCTTCTGGAAACACCATATATTTT
CDR3: CSVVTFGASSGNTIYF
size: many
D: -
J: TRBJ1-3
V: TRBV29-1

DNA: TGTGCCAGCACCATAGGGACAGGGGGCCACTACGAGCAGTACTTC
CDR3: CASTIGTGGHYEQYF
size: many
D: TRBD1
J: TRBJ2-7
V: TRBV27

DNA: TGTGCCAGCAGTTGGGGGGACAGGACCCCAGATACGCAGTATTTT
CDR3: CASSWGDRTPDTQYF
size: many
D: TRBD1
J: TRBJ2-3
V: TRBV12-3/TRBV12-4

DNA: TGCAGTGCTAGCAATATTGGGACCCTCACAGATACGCAGTATTTT
CDR3: CSASNIGTLTDTQYF
size: many
D: -
J: TRBJ2-3
V: TRBV20-1

DNA: TGCAGTGCTATCTTGGGTGTCACCGGGGAGCTGTTTTTT
CDR3: CSAILGVTGELFF
size: many
D: -
J: TRBJ2-2
V: TRBV20-1

DNA: TGTGCCAGCAGGCACCGCGACAGATTCAAAAACGCTTTCTTT
CDR3: CASRHRDRFKNAFF
size: many
D: -
J: TRBJ1-1
V: TRBV12-3/TRBV12-4

DNA: TGTGCCAGCAGCTTGGCACAGGGAGATGGCTACACCTTC
CDR3: CASSLAQGDGYTF
size: many
D: -
J: TRBJ1-2
V: TRBV5-6

DNA: TGCAGCCTATTAAGCTCCTACGAGCAGTACTTC
CDR3: CSLLSSYEQYF
size: many
D: -
J: TRBJ2-7
V: TRBV20-1

DNA: TGCAGTGCTCGGGGTGGCTACACCTTC
CDR3: CSARGGYTF
size: many
D: -
J: TRBJ1-2
V: TRBV20-1

DNA: TGTGCCAGCAGCCGGGGACTAGCGAGAACCTACGAGCAGTACTTC
CDR3: CASSRGLARTYEQYF
size: many
D: TRBD2
J: TRBJ2-7
V: TRBV14

DNA: TGCAGTGCTAGAGATCGTACTTCCCCCCAAGAGACCCAGTACTTC
CDR3: CSARDRTSPQETQYF
size: many
D: -
J: TRBJ2-5
V: TRBV20-1

DNA: TGCAGTGCTAGAGATCAATTAAAAACAGGGGAACCGCTATCACCCCTCCACTTT
CDR3: CSARDQLKTGEPLSPLHF
size: many
D: TRBD1
J: TRBJ1-6
V: TRBV20-1

DNA: TGTGCTAGCAGCTTAGAGCGGCCGGGCACAGATACGCAGTATTTT
CDR3: CASSLERPGTDTQYF
size: -
D: -
J: TRBJ2-3
V: TRBV7-7

DNA: TGTGCCAGCAGTCTGGGACTAGCGGGGGCCAACTACAATGAGCAGTTCTTC
CDR3: CASSLGLAGANYNEQFF
size: few
D: TRBD2
J: TRBJ2-1
V: TRBV3-1

DNA: TGTGCCACCAGTGATGGAACAGCAGATGAAAAACTGTTTTTT
CDR3: CATSDGTADEKLFF
size: many
D: -
J: TRBJ1-4
V: TRBV24-1

DNA: TGCGCCAGCAGAGGTGAGGGGGCGGCTTTCTTT
CDR3: CASRGEGAAFF
size: many
D: TRBD1
J: TRBJ1-1
V: TRBV5-1

DNA: TGCAGTGCTACGGACAGGTTCAGGAACACTGAAGCTTTCTTT
CDR3: CSATDRFRNTEAFF
size: many
D: TRBD1
J: TRBJ1-1
V: TRBV20-1

DNA: TGTGCCAGCAGTTACCCTGGGAGTGGGTACAATGAGCAGTTCTTC
CDR3: CASSYPGSGYNEQFF
size: many
D: -
J: TRBJ2-1
V: TRBV6-5

DNA: TGTGCCATCAGTGGGGGACAGGCAAGCACAGATACGCAGTATTTT
CDR3: CAISGGQASTDTQYF
size: many
D: TRBD1
J: TRBJ2-3
V: TRBV10-3

DNA: TGTGCCAGCAGCCCACAGGGGGCCGGCAATGAGCAGTTCTTC
CDR3: CASSPQGAGNEQFF
size: -
D: TRBD1
J: TRBJ2-1
V: TRBV7-2

DNA: TGTGCCAGTAAGCGGGGGGGCTTCAATGAGCAGTTCTTC
CDR3: CASKRGGFNEQFF
size: -
D: TRBD2
J: TRBJ2-1
V: TRBV11-2

DNA: TGTGCCAGCAGCTTGGACATCAACGGGGAGCTGTTTTTT
CDR3: CASSLDINGELFF
size: many
D: -
J: TRBJ2-2
V: TRBV5-5

DNA: TGCAGTGCTAGAGATTTCAAGCGGGAGTCCGAGACCCAGTACTTC
CDR3: CSARDFKRESETQYF
size: many
D: TRBD2
J: TRBJ2-5
V: TRBV20-1

DNA: TGTGCCAGCAGAATCAGGGGGCCTGGCACAGATACGCAGTATTTT
CDR3: CASRIRGPGTDTQYF
size: many
D: TRBD1
J: TRBJ2-3
V: TRBV7-2

DNA: TGCAGTGCTAGGAAAGGGGGTCATGGCTACACCTTC
CDR3: CSARKGGHGYTF
size: many
D: -
J: TRBJ1-2
V: TRBV20-1

DNA: TGTGCCATCAGTGAGCCGGGGAACGCGGGGTCCACAGATACGCAGTATTTT
CDR3: CAISEPGNAGSTDTQYF
size: many
D: -
J: TRBJ2-3
V: TRBV10-3

DNA: TGCGCCAGCAGCCCGTTTCCCCGGGACAGGGGGCGCGACTATGGCTACACCTTC
CDR3: CASSPFPRDRGRDYGYTF
size: many
D: TRBD1
J: TRBJ1-2
V: TRBV4-1

DNA: TGTGCCAGCAGTTACTCGAGGCAGGGTTACACCGGGGAGCTGTTTTTT
CDR3: CASSYSRQGYTGELFF
size: many
D: -
J: TRBJ2-2
V: TRBV6-2/TRBV6-3